This TCR beta chain is drawn from a study of CD8 T cells in ankylosing spondylitis. Preparation of TCR beta libraries was done by quantitative 5'-RACE with molecular barcodes. Using its own MiXCR run on the 5' RACE reads, TCRdb lists one record per CDR3 protein. The table records around 90,000 distinct CDR3 sequences, around 30% of them present only once. Study results and caveats: According to the report, clones linked to the disease were significantly enriched in matched synovial fluid samples taken from ankylosing spondylitis patients.

This clonotype appeared a single time. Its antigen is undetermined. This CDR3 spans 14 amino acids. V was cut by 0 bases and J by 0 bases, with 3 bases left in between. The germline V gene encodes CDR1 SGHTA and CDR2 FQGNSA. The sequencing input was blood, either unsorted or a sorted T cell fraction (not recorded which). The rearrangement joins TRBV7-2 to TRBJ1-3; D remains ambiguous. This clonotype originated in a male donor with ankylosing spondylitis or in good health (not recorded which). CDR3 in amino acids: CASSLAGSGNTIYF. Here the CDR3 DNA reads TGTGCCAGCAGCTTAGCAGGCTCTGGAAACACCATATATTTT.